These 15 T cell receptor beta chains were all obtained from the same sample, sequenced in a study of blood T cell repertoires in COVID-19. TCRdb keeps only in-frame clones here, not all; method: immunoSEQ multiplex PCR. The sample records roughly 500,000 clones, about 91% being singletons. The sequenced material came from peripheral blood. The receptors here all came from a man aged 18 to 29 with COVID-19, enrolled during active disease.

The chain links TRBV6-2 or TRBV6-3 to TRBJ2-1; 10 bases are shared with TRBD2. J lost 5 bases, V lost 2 bases, and 12 bases had no gene match. Germline CDR1 reads MNHEY; CDR2 reads SVGEGT. The CDR3 has 18 amino acids. CDR3 region: CASSYRLYGAGGDNEQFF. The CDR3 DNA follows: TGTGCCAGCAGTTACCGCCTCTACGGAGCGGGGGGGGACAATGAGCAGTTCTTC.

This chain connects TRBV7-2 to TRBJ1-1, with D tentatively TRBD1 (6 bases). V was clipped by 2 bases and J by 12 bases, with 25 bases between them. The CDR3 extends over 16 amino acids. Germline CDR1 and CDR2: SGHTA and FQGNSA. The CDR3 DNA reads TGTGCCAGCAGCTTATCCACCCCGGTGCGGGGGCAAGTGACTTTCTTT. Protein sequence: CASSLSTPVRGQVTFF.

V usage is TRBV5-1 and J usage is TRBJ2-1; 8 nucleotides line up with TRBD1. With V trimmed by 0 bases and J by 4 bases, 3 bases remained unmatched. The V gene's germline CDR1 is SGHRS and CDR2 YFSETQ. This CDR3 has 15 residues. CDR3 nucleotides: TGCGCCAGCAGCTTGGAGGGGACAGGTTACAATGAGCAGTTCTTC. It specifies CASSLEGTGYNEQFF.

The chain joins TRBV2 to TRBJ2-2; 9 bases map to TRBD2. Germline values: CDR1 SNHLY, CDR2 FYNNEI. The CDR3 extends over 16 amino acids. The V segment lost 3 bases and the J segment 4 bases; nucleotides outside the gene matches: 6. The CDR3: CASSEREGPSTGELFF. In DNA, the CDR3 is TGTGCCAGCAGTGAGCGGGAGGGCCCGAGCACCGGGGAGCTGTTTTTT. The entire variable domain, with the rest obtained from reference TRBV2 and TRBJ2-2, is as follows: EPEVTQTPSHQVTQMGQEVILRCVPISNHLYFYWYRQILGQKVEFLVSFYNNEISEKSEIFDDQFSVERPDGSNFTLKIRSTKLEDSAMYFCASSEREGPSTGELFFGEGSRLTVL.

The rearrangement links TRBV5-4 to TRBJ1-6, with D possibly being TRBD1 (6 bases). Trimming left V 4 bases short and J 5 bases short, with 10 bases between. The CDR3 length is 14 residues. Germline V CDR1 and CDR2: SGHNT, YYREEE (reference sequence). The CDR3 loop is CASSNRDNNSPLHF. Here the CDR3 DNA reads TGTGCCAGCAGCAACCGGGACAATAATTCACCCCTCCACTTT.

The chain joins TRBV6-5 to TRBJ2-7; TRBD2 matches 8 bases. The CDR3 has 15 residues. After removal of 0 bases from V and 5 bases from J, the junction contained 6 bases not matched to a gene. Germline assignment: CDR1 MNHEY and CDR2 SVGAGI. The DNA of the CDR3 is TGTGCCAGCAGTTACTCAGGCCTAGCGGGTAACGAGCAGTACTTC. As protein: CASSYSGLAGNEQYF.

The chain has TRBV14 and TRBJ2-3, with a possible D match to TRBD2 (6 bases). The CDR3 covers 14 residues. Germline V lookup: CDR1 SGHDN, CDR2 FVKESK. V was cut by 3 bases and J by 4 bases, with 11 bases left in between. This chain's CDR3 is CASSQGRGADTQYF. CDR3 nucleotides: TGTGCCAGCAGCCAGGGTCGCGGGGCAGATACGCAGTATTTT.

The chain employs TRBV5-1 and TRBJ1-1; 10 bases line up with TRBD1. Germline values: CDR1 SGHRS, CDR2 YFSETQ. V shed 0 bases, J shed 5 bases, and the junction held 1 base outside the gene matches. CDR3 size: 14 residues. The CDR3 bases are TGCGCCAGCAGCTTGGTGGACAGGGGGACTGAAGCTTTCTTT. Translated, it gives CASSLVDRGTEAFF. Full variable domain (outside the CDR3, taken from reference TRBV5-1 and TRBJ1-1): KAGVTQTPRYLIKTRGQQVTLSCSPISGHRSVSWYQQTPGQGLQFLFEYFSETQRNKGNFPGRFSGRQFSNSRSEMNVSTLELGDSALYLCASSLVDRGTEAFFGQGTRLTVV.

The table lists this clone with a few counts. This sequence joins TRBV2 and TRBJ2-5, with 7 bases aligning to TRBD1. Trimming took 8 bases from V and 2 from J; bases not matched to a gene: 2. CDR3 length: 12 amino acids. Looked up from germline, CDR1 is SNHLY and CDR2 is FYNNEI. CDR3 amino acids: CASGTEQETQYF. For the CDR3, the DNA is TGTGCCAGCGGGACAGAGCAAGAGACCCAGTACTTC.

J is TRBJ1-1 and V is TRBV4-1; D possibly corresponds to TRBD1 (6 bases). The germline gives CDR1 MGHRA, CDR2 YSYEKL. The CDR3 covers 15 residues. Trimming pared 4 bases from V and 9 bases from J, leaving 21 bases between. CDR3 amino acids: CASSRGSFGTQKAFF. The CDR3 coding sequence is TGCGCCAGCAGCCGAGGATCCTTCGGGACACAGAAAGCTTTCTTT.

CDR3: CSGGRDTQYF. The DNA for the CDR3 is TGCAGTGGTGGTCGGGATACGCAGTATTTT. V is TRBV20-1 and J is TRBJ2-3; no firm D call. Trimming removed 7 bases from V and 6 bases from J, with 8 bases in between. CDR1 DFQATT and CDR2 SNEGSKA come from the germline V gene (reference sequence). CDR3 size: 10 residues.

The chain couples TRBV3-1 (or the pseudogene TRBV3-2) to TRBJ2-7; 9 bases map to TRBD2. Germline-derived CDR1 and CDR2 are LGHDT and YNNKEL (reference sequence). The CDR3 loop spans 13 amino acids. V was pared by 5 bases and J by 3 bases, with 2 bases of the junction left unmatched. The CDR3 reads CASSVAGDYEQYF. DNA for the CDR3: TGTGCCAGCAGCGTAGCGGGAGACTACGAGCAGTACTTC.

V is TRBV29-1 and J is TRBJ2-1; a weak D match, TRBD2 (5 bases). CDR1 is SQVTM, CDR2 ANQGSEA, per germline. Deletions cut 7 bases from V and 5 bases from J, with 15 bases between. This CDR3 contains 13 residues. CDR3 nucleotide sequence: TGCAGCGCCCGGACTCTTATACACAATGAGCAGTTCTTC. It yields the protein CSARTLIHNEQFF.

This clone came up a few times. V and J are TRBV7-8 and TRBJ2-5; 12 bases line up with TRBD2. This CDR3 is built from 17 residues. Germline V gene lookup returns CDR1 SGHVS and CDR2 FQNEAQ. The V and J ends lost 5 bases and 7 bases, in that order; junction bases with no gene match: 14. CDR3 DNA: TGTGCCAGCAGCCCCAACCGGACTAGCGGGATCTTAGGGACCCAGTACTTC. Residues: CASSPNRTSGILGTQYF.

The chain employs TRBV6-5 and TRBJ1-1; D is perhaps TRBD1 (6 bases). V was trimmed by 6 bases and J by 3 bases, leaving 17 bases between them. Germline CDR1 MNHEY, CDR2 SVGAGI. The CDR3 loop spans 15 amino acids. The CDR3 reads CASRKQGGKDTEAFF. The CDR3 DNA reads as TGTGCCAGCAGAAAACAGGGAGGGAAGGACACTGAAGCTTTCTTT.